The following is a TCR beta chain sequence with its context. This entry belongs to a study of T cells in Graves' hyperthyroidism and ophthalmopathy. Amplification of TCR beta CDR3 regions used RNA as the template. First-round RT-PCR with HTBI primers amplified the TCR CDR3 region. TCRdb analysed the multiplex PCR reads with MiXCR anew, one entry per CDR3 protein. The profile covers 500,000 to 800,000 distinct CDR3 sequences, with about 45% appearing a single time and under 8.5% taken by the ten largest. CDR1 SGHTA and CDR2 FQGNSA come from the germline V gene. Trimming shortened V by 5 bases and J by 4 bases, and 14 bases separated the two germline ends. This CDR3 spans 14 amino acids.

This chain connects TRBV7-2 to TRBJ1-1; D perhaps matches TRBD1 (6 bases). Sample: peripheral blood or thyroid tissue (not recorded which). The TCR originated in an adult man with Graves' disease, either hyperthyroidism or ophthalmopathy (not recorded which). The CDR3: CASSQEGGITEAFF. CDR3 in DNA: TGTGCCAGCAGCCAAGAGGGGGGAATCACTGAAGCTTTCTTT.